These 28 T cell receptor beta chains came from one sample sequenced in a study of response to subunit inactivated influenza vaccine. TCRdb analysed the RT-PCR reads with MiXCR anew, one entry per CDR3 protein. There are just over 300,000 distinct CDR3 sequences in the sample; approximately 21% occur only once, and 10% lies in the top ten. The sequenced sample was PBMCs from blood, obtained about 19 months after vaccination. The receptors were gathered from a man between 50 and 75 years old who received an inactivated influenza vaccine.

The sample holds a few counts of this clonotype. The chain is built from TRBV14 and TRBJ1-2, with TRBD1 matching 8 bases. From germline, CDR1 is SGHDN and CDR2 FVKESK. The CDR3 spans 14 residues. After removal of 4 bases from V and 6 bases from J, the junction contained 7 bases not matched to a gene. The chain's CDR3 is CASSLGQGTHGYTF. CDR3 bases: TGTGCCAGCAGCCTCGGACAGGGAACTCATGGCTACACCTTC. Based on the CDR3 plus reference TRBV14 and TRBJ1-2, the full variable domain is EAGVTQFPSHSVIEKGQTVTLRCDPISGHDNLYWYRRVMGKEIKFLLHFVKESKQDESGMPNNRFLAERTGGTYSTLKVQPAELEDSGVYFCASSLGQGTHGYTFGSGTRLTVV.

The sample holds many counts of this clonotype. The DNA for the CDR3 is TGTGCCAGCAGTGAATATGACATATATTTT. Amino acid sequence: CASSEYDIYF. This rearrangement joins TRBV6-1 to TRBJ1-3; no definite D call. The ends were cut back, 2 bases at V and 12 bases at J, with 5 bases in the middle. The CDR3 is 10 residues long. CDR1 is MNHNS, CDR2 SASEGT, per germline.

This clonotype was observed a few times. This chain uses TRBV4-2 with TRBJ2-7; perhaps TRBD1 as D (6 bases). Per germline, CDR1 LGHNA and CDR2 YNFKEQ. Trimming cost V 0 bases and J 5 bases, with 17 bases left between them. The CDR3 has 16 amino acids. The DNA of the CDR3 is TGTGCCAGCAGCCAAGATTTTAACAGGGAGTCACACGAGCAGTACTTC. Amino acids: CASSQDFNRESHEQYF.

A few counts support this clonotype. The rearrangement joins TRBV12-3 or TRBV12-4 to TRBJ1-2; 7 bases map to TRBD1. CDR3 length: 13 residues. V shed 5 bases, J shed 4 bases, and the junction held 4 bases outside the gene matches. In DNA, the CDR3 is TGTGCCAGCAGTATCCCAGGGGGCTATGGCTACACCTTC. It codes for CASSIPGGYGYTF.

The J gene is TRBJ2-4, the V gene TRBV2; TRBD1 matches 8 bases. Germline-derived CDR1 and CDR2 are SNHLY and FYNNEI. The CDR3 loop spans 15 amino acids. V was pared by 3 bases and J by 4 bases, with 5 bases of the junction left unmatched. The CDR3 spells CASSDPGQAKNIQYF. The CDR3 DNA follows: TGTGCCAGCAGTGATCCGGGACAGGCTAAAAACATTCAGTACTTC.

This sequence joins TRBV6-1 and TRBJ2-2; D gene unclear. V was pared by 1 base and J by 6 bases, with 12 bases between. The CDR3 runs to 15 residues. Germline CDR1 is MNHNS and CDR2 is SASEGT. CDR3 in amino acids: CASSEDPGRSGELFF. For the CDR3, the DNA is TGTGCCAGCAGTGAAGACCCAGGCAGGTCCGGGGAGCTGTTTTTT.

This chain joins TRBV15 and TRBJ2-7; D unresolved. The CDR3 covers 12 residues. In germline, CDR1 is LNHNV, CDR2 YYDKDF (reference sequence). Trimming shortened V by 0 bases and J by 4 bases, and 4 bases separated the two germline ends. The CDR3: CATSRDMYEQYF. In DNA, the CDR3 is TGTGCCACCAGCAGAGATATGTACGAGCAGTACTTC.

The table lists this clonotype with many counts. This chain uses TRBV12-3 or TRBV12-4 with TRBJ1-1; unclear D gene. This CDR3 is built from 15 residues. Trimming took off 3 bases at V and 6 bases at J, with 17 bases between the two ends. The CDR3 nucleotides are TGTGCCAGCAGTTTTAGACCCGGGGATATCTCTGAAGCTTTCTTT. This codes for CASSFRPGDISEAFF.

This clonotype was detected a few times. The CDR3 DNA reads as TGCGCCAGCAGTGACCTACCGGGACTAGCTGTCGATACGCAGTATTTT. Encoded protein: CASSDLPGLAVDTQYF. V usage is TRBV10-1 and J usage is TRBJ2-3; 9 nucleotides agree with TRBD2. The CDR3 length is 16 residues. CDR1 and CDR2 (germline): WNHNN, SYGVQD (reference sequence). The V and J ends lost 3 bases and 6 bases, in that order; junction bases with no gene match: 10.

The rearrangement uses TRBV20-1 and TRBJ1-1, with 9 nucleotides matching TRBD1. Germline CDR1 DFQATT, CDR2 SNEGSKA (reference sequence). Unmatched junction bases numbered 6, after V lost 3 bases and J lost 1 base. This CDR3 region has 15 residues. In DNA, the CDR3 is TGCAGTGCTAGCGATACAGGGGGCCCGAACACTGAAGCTTTCTTT. Amino acid sequence: CSASDTGGPNTEAFF.

The chain uses TRBV30 and TRBJ1-1, with a weak D call TRBD1 (6 bases). Per germline, CDR1 GTSNPN and CDR2 SVGIG (reference sequence). V was cut by 0 bases and J by 1 base, with 12 bases left in between. This CDR3 spans 15 amino acids. The DNA of the CDR3 is TGTGCCTGGAGTGTACAGGGTAGGGGGAACACTGAAGCTTTCTTT. Translating gives CAWSVQGRGNTEAFF.

The table lists this clonotype with a few counts. The V and J genes are TRBV7-8 and TRBJ1-2; D remains unclear. The germline CDR1 and CDR2 sequences are SGHVS and FQNEAQ. The V and J ends lost 5 bases and 5 bases respectively, with 18 bases between them. The CDR3 sequence is 15 residues long. CDR3 loop: CASSILAPGVYGYTF. The CDR3 DNA sequence: TGTGCCAGCAGCATACTAGCCCCTGGAGTTTATGGCTACACCTTC.

CDR3 DNA: TGTGCCAGCAGCCCATTGCGGGCAGGGGAGGGGGCCAACGTCCTGACTTTC. Translated, it gives CASSPLRAGEGANVLTF. J is TRBJ2-6 and V is TRBV3-1; D possibly corresponds to TRBD1 (6 bases). The CDR3 is made up of 17 amino acids. The germline CDR1 and CDR2 sequences are LGHDT and YNNKEL (reference sequence). The V and J ends lost 4 bases and 4 bases respectively, with 17 bases between them.

The V call is TRBV25-1, the J call TRBJ1-2; no clear D. The V gene's germline CDR1 is MGHDK and CDR2 SYGVNS. This CDR3 is built from 12 residues. V lost 1 base to trimming and J lost 6 bases, with 6 bases between them. The CDR3 DNA follows: TGTGCCAGCAGTGAATTCAGAGATGGCTACACCTTC. It encodes CASSEFRDGYTF.

The chain employs TRBV7-2 and TRBJ2-5; no reliable D call. The CDR3 consists of 16 residues. Trimming pared 0 bases from V and 2 bases from J, leaving 13 bases between. Germline CDR1 is SGHTA and CDR2 is FQGNSA. The CDR3 loop reads CASSLAVGSGQETQYF. The DNA of the CDR3 is TGTGCCAGCAGCTTAGCGGTTGGTTCAGGACAAGAGACCCAGTACTTC.

The rearrangement links TRBV6-1 to TRBJ2-5; the D gene is possibly TRBD2 (6 bases). The V and J ends lost 2 bases and 4 bases respectively, with 8 bases between them. This CDR3 region has 13 residues. CDR1 and CDR2 from the germline V gene are MNHNS and SASEGT. The CDR3 coding sequence is TGTGCCAGCAGTGAACAGGGAGGAGAGACCCAGTACTTC. Encoded protein: CASSEQGGETQYF.

The gene calls are TRBV27 and TRBJ1-2; possible D gene TRBD1, 5 bases. This CDR3 has 14 amino acids. Germline CDR1 reads MNHEY; CDR2 reads SMNVEV (reference sequence). Trimming shortened V by 5 bases and J by 5 bases, and 15 bases separated the two germline ends. The DNA for the CDR3 is TGTGCCAGCAGTGGCCCCGGGGCCACGTATGGCTACACCTTC. The encoded protein is CASSGPGATYGYTF.

This clonotype came up many times. The chain uses TRBV29-1 and TRBJ1-1; tentatively, D is TRBD1 (6 bases). Germline V gives CDR1 SQVTM, CDR2 ANQGSEA. The length of the CDR3 is 13 residues. V lost 4 bases and J lost 4, with 13 bases in between. The CDR3 bases are TGCAGCGTTGCCCGGGGGGCAGGCACTGAAGCTTTCTTT. Translated, it gives CSVARGAGTEAFF.

The genes are TRBV9 and TRBJ2-5, with 9 bases aligning to TRBD2. Per germline, CDR1 SGDLS and CDR2 YYNGEE. V trimming: 4 bases; J trimming: 5 bases; junction bases outside the gene matches: 9. The length of the CDR3 is 15 residues. The CDR3 region has the DNA TGTGCCAGCAGCTTTGCTAGCGGGGTCGTCGAGACCCAGTACTTC. It is translated as CASSFASGVVETQYF. Full variable domain (missing parts from reference TRBV9 and TRBJ2-5): DSGVTQTPKHLITATGQRVTLRCSPRSGDLSVYWYQQSLDQGLQFLIQYYNGEERAKGNILERFSAQQFPDLHSELNLSSLELGDSALYFCASSFASGVVETQYFGPGTRLLVL.

V and J are TRBV2 and TRBJ2-7; TRBD1 aligns across 9 bases. The germline CDR1 and CDR2 sequences are SNHLY and FYNNEI. Trimming took 6 bases from V and 6 from J; bases not matched to a gene: 9. The CDR3 has 14 residues. The CDR3 region has the DNA TGTGCCAGCAGCCCCCCGGGACAGGGAGGCGAGCAGTACTTC. Protein product: CASSPPGQGGEQYF.

This clonotype was picked up a small number of times. This rearrangement joins TRBV7-2 to TRBJ2-5; TRBD1 aligns across 9 bases. Germline CDR1 and CDR2: SGHTA and FQGNSA. The V segment lost 5 bases and the J segment 1 base; nucleotides outside the gene matches: 5. The CDR3 totals 15 residues. CDR3 nucleotide sequence: TGTGCCAGCAGCCCAGGGACAGGGAGCCAAGAGACCCAGTACTTC. This gives the protein CASSPGTGSQETQYF.

There are a few counts of this clonotype. The chain is built from TRBV4-1 and TRBJ2-1, with TRBD2 identical over 7 bases. V lost 1 base to trimming and J lost 2 bases; unmatched junction nucleotides: 8. CDR1 and CDR2 (germline): MGHRA, YSYEKL. This CDR3 spans 17 amino acids. For the CDR3, the DNA is TGCGCCAGCAGCCAAGTCCGTCCTAGCGGTACCTACAATGAGCAGTTCTTC. Translated, it gives CASSQVRPSGTYNEQFF.

The rearrangement links TRBV5-4 to TRBJ1-6; no firm D call. V shed 0 bases and J shed 17 bases, with 12 bases lying between them. The germline CDR1 and CDR2 sequences are SGHNT and YYREEE (reference sequence). This CDR3 is built from 12 residues. CDR3: CASSLDGSVIHF. The DNA of the CDR3 is TGTGCCAGCAGCTTGGACGGATCGGTAATCCACTTT.

The chain joins TRBV20-1 to TRBJ2-5; 7 bases map to TRBD1. J lost 5 bases, V lost 5 bases, and 11 bases had no gene match. Germline-derived CDR1 and CDR2 are DFQATT and SNEGSKA (reference sequence). This CDR3 has 14 residues. CDR3 coding DNA: TGCAGTGCTTTCCAACAGGGGTGGCGGGAGACCCAGTACTTC. This sequence encodes CSAFQQGWRETQYF.

This CDR3 reads CSWGVGGYEQYF. Here the CDR3 DNA reads TGCAGTTGGGGAGTGGGAGGCTACGAGCAGTACTTC. This chain connects TRBV20-1 to TRBJ2-7; D may be TRBD2 (6 bases). The germline V and J ends were trimmed by 8 bases and 3 bases, with 14 bases remaining between them. The CDR3 sequence is 12 residues long. CDR1 and CDR2 from the germline V gene are DFQATT and SNEGSKA (reference sequence).

This clonotype was observed at least ten times. V is TRBV7-8 and J is TRBJ1-4; 8 bases agree with TRBD1. The germline gives CDR1 SGHVS, CDR2 FQNEAQ. The CDR3 extends over 20 amino acids. The ends lost 5 bases at V and 2 bases at J; junction bases unmatched: 19. The CDR3 bases are TGTGCCAGCAGCCCGAACAGGGGATGGACAGGGCCGAGGACTAATGAAAAACTGTTTTTT. Its protein product is CASSPNRGWTGPRTNEKLFF.

The sample holds a few counts of this clonotype. The gene calls are TRBV10-3 and TRBJ1-5; weak D call: TRBD1 (5 bases). CDR1 and CDR2 (germline): ENHRY, SYGVKD. The CDR3 totals 14 residues. Trimming shortened V by 2 bases and J by 7 bases, and 12 bases separated the two germline ends. In DNA form, the CDR3 reads TGTGCCATCAGTGAGACATCTCAGGGACAGCCCCAGCATTTT. This sequence encodes CAISETSQGQPQHF.

The V and J genes are TRBV27 and TRBJ1-5, with 8 bases identical to TRBD1. Germline V CDR1 and CDR2: MNHEY, SMNVEV (reference sequence). V gave up 4 bases and J gave up 3 bases; unmatched junction bases: 5. This CDR3 is 15 amino acids long. The CDR3 nucleotides are TGTGCCAGCAGTTCGACAGGGGCGCTCAATCAGCCCCAGCATTTT. Translated, it gives CASSSTGALNQPQHF.